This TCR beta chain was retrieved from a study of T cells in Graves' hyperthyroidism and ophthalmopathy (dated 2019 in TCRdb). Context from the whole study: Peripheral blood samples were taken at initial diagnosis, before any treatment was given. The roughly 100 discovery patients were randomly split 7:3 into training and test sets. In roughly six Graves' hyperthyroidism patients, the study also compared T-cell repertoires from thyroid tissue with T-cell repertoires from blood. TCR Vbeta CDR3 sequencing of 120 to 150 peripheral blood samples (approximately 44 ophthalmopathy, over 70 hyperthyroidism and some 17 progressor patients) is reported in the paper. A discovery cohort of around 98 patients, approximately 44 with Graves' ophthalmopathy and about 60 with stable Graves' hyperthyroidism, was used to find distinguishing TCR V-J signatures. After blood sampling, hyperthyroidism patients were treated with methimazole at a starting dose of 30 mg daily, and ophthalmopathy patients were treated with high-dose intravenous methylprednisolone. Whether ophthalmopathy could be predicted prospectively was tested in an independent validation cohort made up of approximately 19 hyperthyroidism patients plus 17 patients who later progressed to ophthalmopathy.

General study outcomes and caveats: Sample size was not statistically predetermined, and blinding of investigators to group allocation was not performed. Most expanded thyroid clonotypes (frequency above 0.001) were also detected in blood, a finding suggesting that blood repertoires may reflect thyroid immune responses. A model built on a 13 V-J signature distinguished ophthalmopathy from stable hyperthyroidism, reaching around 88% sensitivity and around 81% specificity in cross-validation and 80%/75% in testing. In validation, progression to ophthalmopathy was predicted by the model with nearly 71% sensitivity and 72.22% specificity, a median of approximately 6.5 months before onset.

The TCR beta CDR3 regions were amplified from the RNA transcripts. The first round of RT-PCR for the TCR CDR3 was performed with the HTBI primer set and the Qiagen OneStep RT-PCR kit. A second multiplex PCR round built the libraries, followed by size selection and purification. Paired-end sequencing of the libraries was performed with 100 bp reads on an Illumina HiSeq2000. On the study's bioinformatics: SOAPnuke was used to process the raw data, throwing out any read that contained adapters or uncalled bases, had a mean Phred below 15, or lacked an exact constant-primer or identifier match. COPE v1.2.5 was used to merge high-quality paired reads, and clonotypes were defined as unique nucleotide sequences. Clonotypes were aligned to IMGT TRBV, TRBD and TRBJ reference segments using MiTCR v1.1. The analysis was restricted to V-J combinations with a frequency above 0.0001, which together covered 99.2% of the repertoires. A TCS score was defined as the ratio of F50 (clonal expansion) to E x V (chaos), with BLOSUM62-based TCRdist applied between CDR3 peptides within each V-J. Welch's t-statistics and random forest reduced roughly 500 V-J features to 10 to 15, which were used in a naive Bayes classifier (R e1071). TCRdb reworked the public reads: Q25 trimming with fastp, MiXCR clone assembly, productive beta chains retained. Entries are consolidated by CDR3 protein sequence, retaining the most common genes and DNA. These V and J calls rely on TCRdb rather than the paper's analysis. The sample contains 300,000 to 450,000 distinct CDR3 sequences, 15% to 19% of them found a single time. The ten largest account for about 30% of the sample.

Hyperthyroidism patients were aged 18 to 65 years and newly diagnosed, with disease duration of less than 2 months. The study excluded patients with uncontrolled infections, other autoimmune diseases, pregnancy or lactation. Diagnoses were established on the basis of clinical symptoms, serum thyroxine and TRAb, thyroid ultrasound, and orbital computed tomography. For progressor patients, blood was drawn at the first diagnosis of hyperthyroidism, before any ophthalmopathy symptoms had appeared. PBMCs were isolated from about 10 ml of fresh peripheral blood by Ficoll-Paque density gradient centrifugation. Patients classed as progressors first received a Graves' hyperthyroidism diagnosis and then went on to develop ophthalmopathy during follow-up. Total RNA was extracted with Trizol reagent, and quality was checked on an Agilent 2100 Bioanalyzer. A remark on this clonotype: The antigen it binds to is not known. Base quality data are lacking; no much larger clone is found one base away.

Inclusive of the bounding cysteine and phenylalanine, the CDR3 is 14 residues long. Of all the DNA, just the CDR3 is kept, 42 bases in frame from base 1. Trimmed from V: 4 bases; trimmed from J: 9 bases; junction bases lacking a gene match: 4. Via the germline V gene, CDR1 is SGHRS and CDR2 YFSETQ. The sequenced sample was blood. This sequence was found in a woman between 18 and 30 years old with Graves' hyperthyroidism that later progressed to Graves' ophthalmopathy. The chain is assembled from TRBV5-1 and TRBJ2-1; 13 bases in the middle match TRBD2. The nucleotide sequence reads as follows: TGCGCCAGCAGCGGGACTAGCGGGAACCGTGAGCAGTTCTTC. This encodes CASSGTSGNREQFF.